This TCR beta chain was retrieved from a study of CD8+CD57+ T cells in acquired aplastic anemia. Study findings and constraints: Found in both controls and patients were around 29 CD8+ CDR3 sequences.

The use of genomic DNA as template underpinned the TCR beta VDJ and CDR3 profiling. MiXCR, applied by TCRdb to the reads, yields one record per CDR3 protein. Of 200,000 or so distinct CDR3 sequences listed, over 60% are singletons. Details on this clonotype: Antigen: not known.

The sample consisted of sorted CD4+, CD8+, or CD8+CD57+ T cells (not recorded which) from PBMCs. The sequence derives from a human donor with severe aplastic anemia or a healthy control (not recorded which).

CDR3 region: CATSEGGQGERTEAFF. The CDR3 nucleotides are TGTGCCACCAGTGAGGGAGGACAGGGGGAACGCACTGAAGCTTTCTTT. The gene calls are TRBV24-1 and TRBJ1-1; TRBD1 matches 10 bases. CDR1 and CDR2 from the germline V gene are KGHDR and SFDVKD. Germline trimming cut 4 bases from V and 4 bases from J; bases unmatched to any gene: 8. The CDR3 totals 16 residues.